Below are 30 T cell receptor beta chains sequenced from a single sample in a study of PD-1 blockade in classical Hodgkin lymphoma. Generated by immunoSEQ multiplex PCR, the TCRdb table keeps only in-frame clones and is missing some. The repertoire includes 47,000 or so clones, roughly 88% of them detected once, and approximately 4.9% sits in the top ten. The sample's time point: newly diagnosed, previously untreated cHL patient sample. The sequenced sample was peripheral blood mononuclear cells (PBMCs). The origin of the receptors is a human donor with classical Hodgkin lymphoma.

The chain carries TRBV5-4 and TRBJ2-1, with 12 bases identical to TRBD2. The CDR3 totals 16 residues. Germline V gives CDR1 SGHNT, CDR2 YYREEE (reference sequence). Unmatched junction bases numbered 2, after V lost 0 bases and J lost 4 bases. The CDR3 nucleotides are TGTGCCAGCAGCTTGGAGGGACTAGCGGGTTACAATGAGCAGTTCTTC. Amino acid sequence: CASSLEGLAGYNEQFF.

The table lists this clone with a few counts. The rearrangement links TRBV6-1 to TRBJ2-7, with 8 bases matching TRBD1. With 6 bases clipped from V and 5 bases from J, the junction kept 9 bases outside the gene matches. Germline CDR1 and CDR2: MNHNS and SASEGT. CDR3 length equals 14 residues. DNA of the CDR3: TGTGCCAGCAGATTGGACAGGGTTAACCACGAGCAGTACGTC. It specifies CASRLDRVNHEQYV.

The chain couples TRBV4-2 to TRBJ1-1; D ambiguous. The CDR3 is made up of 15 amino acids. Germline CDR1 reads LGHNA; CDR2 reads YNFKEQ. V shed 0 bases and J shed 4 bases, with 12 bases lying between them. The CDR3 DNA reads TGTGCCAGCAGCCAAGATCGCGGGCCGGGCACTGAAGCTTTCTTT. Translated: CASSQDRGPGTEAFF.

The sample holds one count of this clone. This sequence joins TRBV19 and TRBJ2-2, with a possible D match to TRBD2 (5 bases). In germline, CDR1 is LNHDA, CDR2 SQIVND (reference sequence). This CDR3 contains 13 residues. Trimming shortened V by 1 base and J by 7 bases, and 7 bases separated the two germline ends. The CDR3 region has the DNA TGTGCCAGTAGTATAGGAGGGTTCGGGGAGCTGTTTTTT. It encodes CASSIGGFGELFF.

The chain combines TRBV5-1 with TRBJ2-5; D might be TRBD1 (6 bases). CDR1 and CDR2 (germline): SGHRS, YFSETQ. The CDR3 loop spans 14 amino acids. V was trimmed by 4 bases and J by 3 bases, leaving 13 bases between them. CDR3 bases: TGCGCCAGCAGCCCCGGGACAATAGAAGAGACCCAGTACTTC. Protein sequence: CASSPGTIEETQYF.

This clone was counted a single time. The J gene is TRBJ1-3, the V gene TRBV29-1; D is ambiguous. CDR1 and CDR2 (germline): SQVTM, ANQGSEA. The V end lost 6 bases, the J end lost 0 bases, and 18 bases lay between the germline ends. The CDR3 loop spans 16 amino acids. Here the CDR3 reads CSVHRLGEVSGNTIYF. DNA for the CDR3: TGCAGCGTCCATCGGTTGGGAGAAGTCTCTGGAAACACCATATATTTT.

This clone occurred a few times. The chain is built from TRBV19 and TRBJ1-5; the D is unclear. The CDR3 loop spans 12 amino acids. CDR1 and CDR2 (germline): LNHDA, SQIVND (reference sequence). V lost 3 bases and J 4 bases, leaving 4 bases between the germline ends. The CDR3 reads CASSIRNQPQHF. CDR3 nucleotides: TGTGCCAGTAGTATCAGGAATCAGCCCCAGCATTTT.

This chain uses TRBV28 with TRBJ1-5; 8 bases line up with TRBD1. CDR1 and CDR2 (germline): MDHEN, SYDVKM. The CDR3 length is 16 residues. The ends lost 5 bases at V and 7 bases at J; junction bases unmatched: 13. CDR3 DNA sequence: TGTGCCAGCAGTCCTCCTGACAGGGGAGTAGGGCAGCCCCAGCATTTT. Residues: CASSPPDRGVGQPQHF.

J is TRBJ2-3 and V is TRBV11-3; D perhaps matches TRBD2 (5 bases). Germline CDR1 reads SGHNT; CDR2 reads YENEEA. With 2 bases removed from V and 2 bases from J, the gap between germline ends came to 14 bases. This CDR3 region has 16 residues. The CDR3 DNA follows: TGTGCCAGCAGCTTAAGGGTGGGAGAAGTCACAGATACGCAGTATTTT. It codes for CASSLRVGEVTDTQYF.

The count of this clone is one. The chain combines TRBV5-5 with TRBJ1-5, with D possibly being TRBD1 (6 bases). The CDR3 loop spans 15 amino acids. The V gene lost 4 bases and the J gene lost 0 bases, with 11 bases spanning the gap. Germline V gene data show CDR1 as SGHKS and CDR2 as YYEKEE (reference sequence). This CDR3 is CASSIRTDSNQPQHF. The CDR3 region has the DNA TGTGCCAGCAGCATCCGGACAGATAGCAATCAGCCCCAGCATTTT.

The chain has TRBV28 and TRBJ2-5; D assignment may be TRBD1 or TRBD2 (5 bases each). The germline CDR1 and CDR2 sequences are MDHEN and SYDVKM. V lost 6 bases, J lost 4 bases, and 24 bases lay in between. The CDR3 length is 17 residues. CDR3 DNA: TGTGCCAGCAGAGAACATGGGACCGCGCATTGGGCAGAGACCCAGTACTTC. Translated, it gives CASREHGTAHWAETQYF.

The gene calls are TRBV6-4 and TRBJ2-2; TRBD2 agrees at 9 bases. The germline V gene encodes CDR1 MRHNA and CDR2 SNTAGT. The CDR3 covers 15 residues. The ends lost 0 bases at V and 6 bases at J; junction bases unmatched: 2. This chain's CDR3 is CASSDSAGGPGELFF. The DNA of the CDR3 is TGTGCCAGCAGTGACTCGGCGGGAGGGCCCGGGGAGCTGTTTTTT.

This rearrangement joins TRBV7-9 to TRBJ1-1, with a weak D call TRBD1 (6 bases). CDR3 length equals 15 residues. Germline CDR1 is SEHNR and CDR2 is FQNEAQ (reference sequence). Trimming shortened V by 1 base and J by 0 bases, and 9 bases separated the two germline ends. This CDR3 is CASSLGQGLNTEAFF. The CDR3 coding sequence is TGTGCCAGCAGCTTAGGGCAGGGGCTGAACACTGAAGCTTTCTTT.

This sequence joins TRBV5-6 and TRBJ2-1; no clear D. Germline V lookup: CDR1 SGHDT, CDR2 YYEEEE. Trimming pared 5 bases from V and 4 bases from J, leaving 7 bases between. The CDR3 contains 12 residues. In DNA, the CDR3 is TGTGCCAGCAGTAGACAATACAATGAGCAGTTCTTC. As protein: CASSRQYNEQFF.

This clone has just one count. The chain recombines TRBV19 with TRBJ1-1; no definite D call. Between the trimmed V and J ends, which lost 4 bases and 4 bases, there was a span of 13 bases. The CDR3 extends over 14 amino acids. The V gene's germline CDR1 is LNHDA and CDR2 SQIVND (reference sequence). CDR3 protein: CASSTGLTGTEAFF. The CDR3 nucleotides read TGTGCCAGTAGTACGGGCCTGACCGGCACTGAAGCTTTCTTT.

The chain recombines TRBV28 with TRBJ1-1; D is unclear. Germline CDR1 is MDHEN and CDR2 is SYDVKM. V was pared by 5 bases and J by 1 base, with 8 bases between. The CDR3 extends over 13 amino acids. CDR3 DNA: TGTGCCAGCAGTGAAGGACGGAACACTGAAGCTTTCTTT. Its protein product is CASSEGRNTEAFF.

CDR3 sequence reads: CASSLQGTTNEKLFF. The CDR3 DNA sequence: TGCGCCAGCAGCTTGCAGGGGACAACTAATGAAAAACTGTTTTTT. The chain combines TRBV5-1 with TRBJ1-4; D may be TRBD1 (6 bases). Trimming stripped 1 base from V and 0 bases from J, with 7 bases between. The CDR3 contains 15 residues. Germline CDR1 SGHRS, CDR2 YFSETQ.

The rearrangement uses TRBV5-1 and TRBJ1-5; no definite D call. Between the trimmed V and J ends, which lost 4 bases and 0 bases, there was a span of 14 bases. There are 16 residues in the CDR3. Germline lookup yields CDR1 SGHRS and CDR2 YFSETQ. CDR3 nucleotides: TGCGCCAGCAGCCAAGTGGGAAGCACTAGCAATCAGCCCCAGCATTTT. Protein product: CASSQVGSTSNQPQHF.

This chain connects TRBV6-1 to TRBJ2-3, with D maybe TRBD1 (6 bases). CDR3 size: 14 residues. CDR1 is MNHNS, CDR2 SASEGT, per germline. Trimming removed 4 bases at V and 1 base at J, with 9 bases between. The CDR3 DNA is TGTGCCAGCAGTGGCAGGGGAGGCACAGATACGCAGTATTTT. It codes for CASSGRGGTDTQYF.

This clone was observed a handful of times. The CDR3 protein is CASSRDAFDYGYTF. CDR3 DNA sequence: TGTGCCAGCAGTCGGGACGCCTTTGACTATGGCTACACCTTC. The gene calls are TRBV27 and TRBJ1-2; D possibly corresponds to TRBD1 (5 bases). The CDR3 consists of 14 residues. Trimming removed 5 bases from V and 3 bases from J, with 13 bases in between. Germline V CDR1 and CDR2: MNHEY, SMNVEV (reference sequence).

This clone appeared a single time. The J gene is TRBJ2-1, the V gene TRBV4-1, with 9 positions matching TRBD2. V trimming: 4 bases; J trimming: 6 bases; junction bases outside the gene matches: 10. CDR1 is MGHRA, CDR2 YSYEKL, per germline. This CDR3 is 16 amino acids long. The CDR3 DNA reads TGCGCCAGCAGCCCCAAGAGTAGCGGGAGAGGCAATGAGCAGTTCTTC. Translating gives CASSPKSSGRGNEQFF.

This clone has a single count. The chain couples TRBV2 to TRBJ2-3; D gene unclear. Trimming took 6 bases from V and 5 from J, leaving 12 bases between them. The CDR3 is 13 amino acids. CDR1 SNHLY and CDR2 FYNNEI come from the germline V gene. The CDR3 here is CASSPRPLDTQYF. CDR3 DNA: TGTGCCAGCAGCCCCAGGCCCTTAGATACGCAGTATTTT.

This clone was recorded only once. DNA for the CDR3: TGTGCCAGCAGTGACTCCCCGGGGATGGCGGGGGCTTTCTTT. Translation gives CASSDSPGMAGAFF. The J gene is TRBJ1-1, the V gene TRBV25-1; no clear D gene. This CDR3 has 14 amino acids. V lost 3 bases to trimming and J lost 11 bases, with 19 bases between them. In germline, CDR1 is MGHDK, CDR2 SYGVNS.

This chain joins TRBV29-1 and TRBJ2-3, with a possible D match to TRBD2 (5 bases). Trimming took 8 bases from V and 1 from J, leaving 19 bases between them. CDR1 is SQVTM and CDR2 is ANQGSEA in the germline V gene. The CDR3 extends over 15 amino acids. CDR3 nucleotide sequence: TGCAGCTCTACCCTCGGCGAGGGTGGCACAGATACGCAGTATTTT. Encoded protein: CSSTLGEGGTDTQYF.

This chain joins TRBV28 and TRBJ2-1, with unresolved D. The germline V and J ends were trimmed by 1 base and 7 bases, with 5 bases remaining between them. CDR3 length equals 12 residues. Germline V gene data show CDR1 as MDHEN and CDR2 as SYDVKM. CDR3 residues: CASSLSPNEQFF. The CDR3 nucleotides are TGTGCCAGCAGTTTATCACCTAATGAGCAGTTCTTC.

CDR3 sequence (DNA): TGTGCCAGCAGGTCATCTGGGGGGCAGGAGACCCAGTACTTC. Protein sequence: CASRSSGGQETQYF. V and J are TRBV11-3 and TRBJ2-5, with D perhaps matching TRBD1 or TRBD2 (6 bases each). V was trimmed by 6 bases and J by 5 bases, leaving 16 bases between them. In germline, CDR1 is SGHNT, CDR2 YENEEA. The CDR3 has 14 residues.

This chain links TRBV9 with TRBJ2-2; 9 bases are a match to TRBD2. Trimming took 5 bases from V and 5 from J; bases not matched to a gene: 7. Germline-derived CDR1 and CDR2 are SGDLS and YYNGEE. This CDR3 spans 15 amino acids. CDR3 sequence (DNA): TGTGCCAGCAGATCCGGGACTAGCAGGACCGGGGAGCTGTTTTTT. This gives the protein CASRSGTSRTGELFF.

Here the CDR3 reads CASSPRGTYEQYV. As DNA, the CDR3 is TGTGCCAGCTCACCACGGGGTACCTACGAGCAGTACGTC. The rearrangement uses TRBV18 and TRBJ2-7, with unresolved D. The V gene's germline CDR1 is KGHSH and CDR2 LQKENI. With 1 base removed from V and 2 bases from J, the gap between germline ends came to 6 bases. The CDR3 covers 13 residues.

In this sample, this clone turned up once. The chain is built from TRBV5-1 and TRBJ2-3, with D unclear. Germline V CDR1 and CDR2: SGHRS, YFSETQ. V was trimmed by 4 bases and J by 2 bases, leaving 8 bases between them. The CDR3 loop spans 13 amino acids. CDR3 in amino acids: CASSNKLTDTQYF. The DNA for the CDR3 is TGCGCCAGCAGCAACAAACTCACAGATACGCAGTATTTT.

The chain recombines TRBV7-8 with TRBJ2-3, with 8 positions matching TRBD2. The CDR3 has 19 residues. V lost 2 bases, J lost 0 bases, and 13 bases stayed unmatched. CDR1 SGHVS and CDR2 FQNEAQ come from the germline V gene. Here the CDR3 reads CASSLRFREGMRSTDTQYF. As DNA, the CDR3 is TGTGCCAGCAGCTTAAGATTCCGGGAGGGCATGAGGAGCACAGATACGCAGTATTTT.